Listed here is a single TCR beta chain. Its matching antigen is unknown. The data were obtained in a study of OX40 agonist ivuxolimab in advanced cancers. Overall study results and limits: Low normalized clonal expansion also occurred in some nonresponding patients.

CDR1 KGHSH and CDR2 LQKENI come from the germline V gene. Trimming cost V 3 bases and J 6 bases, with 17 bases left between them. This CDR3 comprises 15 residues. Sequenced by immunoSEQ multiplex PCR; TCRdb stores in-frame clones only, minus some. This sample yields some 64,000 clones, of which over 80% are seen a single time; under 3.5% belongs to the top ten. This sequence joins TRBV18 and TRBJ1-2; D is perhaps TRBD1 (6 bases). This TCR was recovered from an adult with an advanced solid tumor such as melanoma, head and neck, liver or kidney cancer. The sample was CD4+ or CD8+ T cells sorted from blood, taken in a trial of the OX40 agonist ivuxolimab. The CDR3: CASSPRYGGSDGYTF. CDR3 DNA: TGTGCCAGCTCACCGCGTTACGGGGGCTCGGATGGCTACACCTTC.